This paragraph reports one T cell receptor (beta chain). The antigen is not known. These data are taken from a study of cytomegalovirus exposure and HLA in healthy donors. CDR3 length equals 14 residues. The V gene's germline CDR1 is MNHNY and CDR2 SVGAGI (reference sequence). Trimming removed 8 bases from V and 0 bases from J, with 14 bases in between. Sequencing was performed with immunoSEQ multiplex PCR; in TCRdb, only in-frame clones are kept and a portion is missing. This sample has about 400,000 clones; about nine tenths occur once, and the top ten carry roughly 0.75%. General observations from the study: Confirmation in vitro established that a few CMV-associated chains were specific for CMV antigens. According to a subsequent analysis, TCR clusters identified in the first cohort showed a tendency to co-occur across the 110 or so validation repertoires.

The receptor comes from a woman younger than 30 in good health and CMV-seronegative. The chain joins TRBV6-6 to TRBJ2-7; D may be TRBD2 (5 bases). Input material: PBMCs. The CDR3 sequence: CASQVEVSSYEQYF. CDR3 nucleotide sequence: TGTGCCAGCCAGGTGGAGGTGAGCTCCTACGAGCAGTACTTC.